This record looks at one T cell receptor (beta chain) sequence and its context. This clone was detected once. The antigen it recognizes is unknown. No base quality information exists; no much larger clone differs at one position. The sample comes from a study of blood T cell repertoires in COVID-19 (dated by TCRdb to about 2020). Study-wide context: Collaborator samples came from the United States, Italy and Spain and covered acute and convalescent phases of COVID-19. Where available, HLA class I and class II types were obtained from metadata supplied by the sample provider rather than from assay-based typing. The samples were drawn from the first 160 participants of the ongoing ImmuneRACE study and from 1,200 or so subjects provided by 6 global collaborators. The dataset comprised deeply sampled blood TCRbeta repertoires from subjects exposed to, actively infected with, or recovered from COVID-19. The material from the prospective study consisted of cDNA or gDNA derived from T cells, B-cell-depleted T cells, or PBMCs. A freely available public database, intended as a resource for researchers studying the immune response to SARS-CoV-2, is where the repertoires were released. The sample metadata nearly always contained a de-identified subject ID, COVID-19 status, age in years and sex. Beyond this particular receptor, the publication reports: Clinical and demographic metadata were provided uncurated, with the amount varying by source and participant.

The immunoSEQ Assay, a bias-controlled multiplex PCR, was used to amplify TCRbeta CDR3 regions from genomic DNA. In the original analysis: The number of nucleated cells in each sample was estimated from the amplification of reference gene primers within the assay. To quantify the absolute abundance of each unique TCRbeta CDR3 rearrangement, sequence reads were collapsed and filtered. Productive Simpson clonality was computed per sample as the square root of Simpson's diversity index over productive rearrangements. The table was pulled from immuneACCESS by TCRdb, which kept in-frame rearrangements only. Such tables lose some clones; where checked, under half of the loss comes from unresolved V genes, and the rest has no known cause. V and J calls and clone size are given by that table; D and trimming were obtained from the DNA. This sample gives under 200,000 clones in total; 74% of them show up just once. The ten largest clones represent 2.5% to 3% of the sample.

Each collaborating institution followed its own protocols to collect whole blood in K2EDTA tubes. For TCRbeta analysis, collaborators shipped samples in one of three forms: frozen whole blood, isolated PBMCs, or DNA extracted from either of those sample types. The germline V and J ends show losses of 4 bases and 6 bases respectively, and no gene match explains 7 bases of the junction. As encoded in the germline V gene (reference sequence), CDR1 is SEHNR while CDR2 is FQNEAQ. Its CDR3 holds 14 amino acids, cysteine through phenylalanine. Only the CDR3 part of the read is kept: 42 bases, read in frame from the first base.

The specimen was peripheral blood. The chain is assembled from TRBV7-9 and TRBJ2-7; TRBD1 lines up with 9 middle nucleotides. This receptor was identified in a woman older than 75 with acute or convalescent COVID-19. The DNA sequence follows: TGTGCCAGCAGCTCCCGGGACAGGGTAACCGAGCAGTACTTC. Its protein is CASSSRDRVTEQYF.